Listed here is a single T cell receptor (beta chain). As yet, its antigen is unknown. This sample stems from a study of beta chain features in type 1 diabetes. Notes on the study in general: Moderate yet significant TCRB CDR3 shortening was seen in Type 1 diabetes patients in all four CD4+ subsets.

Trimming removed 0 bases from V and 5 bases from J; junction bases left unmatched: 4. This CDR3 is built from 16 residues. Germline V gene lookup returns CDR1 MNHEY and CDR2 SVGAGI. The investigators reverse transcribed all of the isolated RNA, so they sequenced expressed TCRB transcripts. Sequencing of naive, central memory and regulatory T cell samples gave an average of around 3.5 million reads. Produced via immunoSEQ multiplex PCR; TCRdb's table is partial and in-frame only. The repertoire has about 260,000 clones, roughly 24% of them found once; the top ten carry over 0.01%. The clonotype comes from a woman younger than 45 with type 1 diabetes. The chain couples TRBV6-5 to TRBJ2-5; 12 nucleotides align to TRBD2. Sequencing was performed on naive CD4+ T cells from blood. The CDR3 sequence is CASSYSLAGGPETQYF. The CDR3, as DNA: TGTGCCAGCAGTTACTCGCTAGCGGGAGGGCCGGAGACCCAGTACTTC.